A single sample is the source of the 32 T cell receptor beta chains below, sequenced in a study of shared clonotypes between healthy human individuals (dated by TCRdb to about 2020). CD8 naive samples consisted of CD45RO-negative cells that were positively selected for CCR7, yielding a CD45RA+CCR7+ population without TemRA cells. Receptor libraries were prepared by the immunoSEQ multiplex PCR assay. Entries here come from immuneACCESS through TCRdb and include only in-frame sequences with V and J called. Some clones fail to appear in such tables; in the studies checked, an unresolved V gene covers under half of the shortfall, and the cause of the remainder is unknown. Within this sample are about 680,000 clones, with about 91% of them counted one time only. The ten largest clones represent nearly 25% of the sample. Input material: naive CD8+ T cells sorted from blood. Taken with the paper, the label for cell subset or site translates to: CD45RA+CCR7+. These receptors were obtained from a man aged 25 to 40 in good health.

This clone was seen a handful of times. The genes are TRBV10-3 and TRBJ1-2; D is unclear. From germline, CDR1 is ENHRY and CDR2 SYGVKD. The CDR3 is made up of 12 amino acids. The V and J ends lost 6 bases and 4 bases respectively, with 9 bases between them. The CDR3 protein is CAIRDSGYGYTF. The CDR3 DNA is TGTGCCATCAGGGACTCAGGCTATGGCTACACCTTC.

This rearrangement joins TRBV7-9 to TRBJ2-1; 10 bases agree with TRBD1. Per the germline V gene, CDR1 is SEHNR and CDR2 is FQNEAQ (reference sequence). This CDR3 spans 16 amino acids. V dropped 5 bases and J dropped 4; count of bases not matched to a gene: 8. The CDR3 loop is CASSHRDRGLYNEQFF. Written as DNA, the CDR3 is TGTGCCAGCAGCCACCGGGACAGGGGTCTTTACAATGAGCAGTTCTTC.

The V call is TRBV6-5, the J call TRBJ2-7; 8 nucleotides align to TRBD1. CDR1 and CDR2 (germline): MNHEY, SVGAGI. The length of the CDR3 is 15 residues. V lost 4 bases to trimming and J lost 3 bases; unmatched junction nucleotides: 8. CDR3 nucleotide sequence: TGTGCCAGCAGTTCGGACAGGGACCCTATCTACGAGCAGTACTTC. As protein: CASSSDRDPIYEQYF.

This clone was seen once. It may be a read error: a sequence one base away is much more abundant. The same CDR3 can be traced to other DNA sequences in this sample. The rearrangement joins TRBV9 to TRBJ2-1; the D is unclear. The CDR3 covers 10 residues. Germline CDR1 reads SGDLS; CDR2 reads YYNGEE. V was cut by 3 bases and J by 10 bases, with 5 bases left in between. The CDR3 spells CASSGKEQFF. DNA of the CDR3: TGTGCCAGCAGCGGGAAGGAGCAGTTCTTC.

This clone was seen just once. The genes are TRBV7-9 and TRBJ2-1; D unclear. This CDR3 region has 13 residues. CDR1 and CDR2 from the germline V gene are SEHNR and FQNEAQ (reference sequence). V shed 3 bases and J shed 10 bases, with 13 bases lying between them. In DNA form, the CDR3 reads TGTGCCAGCAGCTTGTACTCCTTCGGGGAGCAGTTCTTC. This gives the protein CASSLYSFGEQFF.

This sequence joins TRBV11-2 and TRBJ2-5; D ambiguous. The CDR3 has 12 amino acids. Germline V gene data show CDR1 as SGHAT and CDR2 as FQNNGV. V was trimmed by 5 bases and J by 5 bases, leaving 9 bases between them. The CDR3 bases are TGTGCCAGCAGCGAACTCGGCGAGACCCAGTACTTC. Translated, it gives CASSELGETQYF.

V gene TRBV7-2 combines with J gene TRBJ2-3; 14 bases are shared with TRBD2. CDR1 SGHTA and CDR2 FQGNSA come from the germline V gene. J lost 6 bases, V lost 4 bases, and 9 bases had no gene match. CDR3 size: 17 residues. The CDR3 DNA follows: TGTGCCAGCAGCTCACAGGGACTAGCGGGAGTTGGTGATACGCAGTATTTT. This translates into CASSSQGLAGVGDTQYF. Full variable domain (rest looked up from reference TRBV7-2 and TRBJ2-3): GAGVSQSPSNKVTEKGKDVELRCDPISGHTALYWYRQSLGQGLEFLIYFQGNSAPDKSGLPSDRFSAERTGGSVSTLTIQRTQQEDSAVYLCASSSQGLAGVGDTQYFGPGTRLTVL.

The V call is TRBV7-9, the J call TRBJ2-7; 11 bases line up with TRBD2. Germline CDR1 is SEHNR and CDR2 is FQNEAQ (reference sequence). V lost 5 bases, J lost 4 bases, and 10 bases stayed unmatched. CDR3 size: 16 residues. The DNA for the CDR3 is TGTGCCAGCAGCCCGAGACTAGCGGGGACGGATTACGAGCAGTACTTC. It encodes CASSPRLAGTDYEQYF.

The chain employs TRBV27 and TRBJ2-1; unclear D gene. Trimming removed 5 bases from V and 10 bases from J, with 18 bases in between. Germline CDR1 is MNHEY and CDR2 is SMNVEV (reference sequence). This CDR3 has 14 amino acids. The CDR3, as DNA: TGTGCCAGCAGTACCTTTCCCCGACCTGTCGAGCAGTTCTTC. Translation gives CASSTFPRPVEQFF.

CDR3 coding DNA: TGTGCCAGCAGCTTAGGAAGTAGACGAGACAATGAGCAGTTCTTC. Translating it yields CASSLGSRRDNEQFF. The chain employs TRBV13 and TRBJ2-1; no definite D call. Germline CDR1 PRHDT, CDR2 FYEKMQ (reference sequence). The V gene lost 0 bases and the J gene lost 5 bases, with 11 bases spanning the gap. There are 15 residues in the CDR3.

The V gene is TRBV19, the J gene TRBJ2-2; 9 nucleotides align to TRBD1. The CDR3 consists of 16 residues. With 1 base clipped from V and 4 bases from J, the junction kept 4 bases outside the gene matches. Germline-derived CDR1 and CDR2 are LNHDA and SQIVND (reference sequence). CDR3 residues: CASSIVGTGTTGELFF. CDR3 sequence (DNA): TGTGCCAGTAGTATAGTGGGGACAGGGACCACCGGGGAGCTGTTTTTT.

The genes are TRBV7-6 and TRBJ1-2; the D is unclear. Deletions cut 1 base from V and 7 bases from J, with 22 bases between. CDR3 size: 17 residues. Germline CDR1 reads SGHVS; CDR2 reads FNYEAQ. For the CDR3, the DNA is TGTGCCAGCAGCTTAGAGGGAGGTGGAGCCGTCAGAGGTGGCTACACCTTC. Translated: CASSLEGGGAVRGGYTF.

The chain carries TRBV9 and TRBJ2-1; D ambiguous. Trimming removed 4 bases at V and 3 bases at J, with 20 bases between. Germline values: CDR1 SGDLS, CDR2 YYNGEE. The CDR3 spans 17 residues. CDR3 nucleotides: TGTGCCAGCAGCTCTCGTCCCGCTCTCTCTAGCTACAATGAGCAGTTCTTC. As protein: CASSSRPALSSYNEQFF.

V usage is TRBV28 and J usage is TRBJ2-1; 8 bases fit TRBD2. J lost 8 bases, V lost 3 bases, and 9 bases had no gene match. CDR1 and CDR2 from the germline V gene are MDHEN and SYDVKM. CDR3 length equals 15 residues. The CDR3 DNA is TGTGCCAGCAGTTTCCGGGTCGGGAGGGCGGATGAGCAGTTCTTC. Protein product: CASSFRVGRADEQFF.

This clone was seen once. V and J are TRBV19 and TRBJ2-1; TRBD1 agrees at 9 bases. Germline CDR1 and CDR2: LNHDA and SQIVND (reference sequence). J gave up 3 bases and V 6 bases, and 6 bases lay outside the gene matches. The CDR3 extends over 15 amino acids. CDR3 bases: TGTGCCAGTAGGGAGGACAGGGGAAGCTACAATGAGCAGTTCTTC. As protein: CASREDRGSYNEQFF.

This chain connects TRBV7-8 to TRBJ2-3; TRBD2 matches 9 bases. CDR1 is SGHVS and CDR2 is FQNEAQ in the germline V gene. CDR3 length: 18 amino acids. J was trimmed by 3 bases and V by 1 base; bases with no gene match: 11. CDR3 region: CASSLGVPGLAHTDTQYF. CDR3 bases: TGTGCCAGCAGCTTAGGGGTTCCGGGACTAGCCCATACAGATACGCAGTATTTT.

For the CDR3, the DNA is TGTGCCAGCAGGCAAAGGGCGGAGGGAGAGCAGTTCTTC. It encodes CASRQRAEGEQFF. The rearrangement links TRBV7-8 to TRBJ2-1; possible D gene TRBD2, 6 bases. V was clipped by 6 bases and J by 10 bases, with 16 bases between them. Germline loops: CDR1 SGHVS, CDR2 FQNEAQ. The CDR3 has 13 residues.

The chain is built from TRBV27 and TRBJ2-1, with unresolved D. This CDR3 contains 13 residues. The V end was cut by 8 bases, the J end by 6 bases, with 14 bases between. The germline V gene has CDR1 MNHEY and CDR2 SMNVEV (reference sequence). CDR3 protein: CASWMYWGNEQFF. The CDR3, as DNA: TGTGCCAGCTGGATGTATTGGGGCAATGAGCAGTTCTTC.

The J gene is TRBJ2-3, the V gene TRBV13; a weak D match, TRBD2 (6 bases). CDR1 and CDR2 from the germline V gene are PRHDT and FYEKMQ (reference sequence). Trimming left V 0 bases short and J 6 bases short, with 13 bases between. CDR3 length: 15 residues. The CDR3 nucleotides read TGTGCCAGCAGCTTAGGGGAGGGCCAGGCGGATACGCAGTATTTT. Translation: CASSLGEGQADTQYF.

This clone has a single count. The gene calls are TRBV6-6 and TRBJ2-7; D possibly corresponds to TRBD1 (5 bases). Germline CDR1 and CDR2: MNHNY and SVGAGI (reference sequence). V dropped 6 bases and J dropped 3 bases, with 18 bases sitting between them. The CDR3 totals 15 residues. The DNA of the CDR3 is TGTGCCAGCAGCCGTAGCAGGGTTCAGGTCTACGAGCAGTACTTC. It yields the protein CASSRSRVQVYEQYF.

V and J are TRBV7-9 and TRBJ2-3; 11 bases line up with TRBD1. CDR3 length: 18 residues. With V trimmed by 5 bases and J by 3 bases, 13 bases remained unmatched. Germline CDR1 is SEHNR and CDR2 is FQNEAQ (reference sequence). CDR3 sequence (DNA): TGTGCCAGCAGCACTCCCTCCCGGGACAGGGGGTTAACAGATACGCAGTATTTT. This codes for CASSTPSRDRGLTDTQYF.

This clone came up once. The chain uses TRBV27 and TRBJ1-1; 7 bases match TRBD1. Per the germline V gene, CDR1 is MNHEY and CDR2 is SMNVEV (reference sequence). V lost 3 bases and J lost 5; bases outside the gene matches: 6. This CDR3 contains 14 residues. DNA of the CDR3: TGTGCCAGCAGTTTCCACAGGGGCGGTACTGAAGCTTTCTTT. Translation gives CASSFHRGGTEAFF.

Turning to this clone: Other DNA variants within this sample encode the same CDR3. The gene calls are TRBV27 and TRBJ2-5, with TRBD1 matching 7 bases. The CDR3 extends over 13 amino acids. Germline-derived CDR1 and CDR2 are MNHEY and SMNVEV (reference sequence). V dropped 5 bases and J dropped 4; count of bases not matched to a gene: 4. CDR3: CASSPWTGETQYF. CDR3 DNA: TGTGCCAGCAGTCCCTGGACAGGAGAGACCCAGTACTTC.

The gene calls are TRBV6-1 and TRBJ2-7; either TRBD1 or TRBD2 may fit D (5 bases each). CDR3 size: 14 residues. Looked up from germline, CDR1 is MNHNS and CDR2 is SASEGT. Trimming left V 7 bases short and J 2 bases short, with 15 bases between. Here the CDR3 reads CASTGDHVTYEQYF. The CDR3 DNA reads as TGTGCCAGCACTGGGGACCACGTAACCTACGAGCAGTACTTC.

The chain is built from TRBV2 and TRBJ1-2, with TRBD1 matching 9 bases. This CDR3 is built from 16 residues. Germline V gives CDR1 SNHLY, CDR2 FYNNEI. Losses at the gene ends were 11 bases for V and 4 bases for J; bases not matched to a gene: 17. The CDR3 DNA sequence: TGTGCCGGATCCCCGGGACAGGGCGAATATAGCTATGGCTACACCTTC. Translation: CAGSPGQGEYSYGYTF.

J is TRBJ2-7 and V is TRBV7-2, with D maybe TRBD1 (6 bases). Trimming removed 3 bases from V and 2 bases from J, with 17 bases in between. CDR3 length: 16 amino acids. Germline loops: CDR1 SGHTA, CDR2 FQGNSA. In DNA, the CDR3 is TGTGCCAGCAGCTTCTTAACCGGGACACGAACCTACGAGCAGTACTTC. Amino acids: CASSFLTGTRTYEQYF.

CDR3 protein: CASSDMLYNEQFF. CDR3 bases: TGTGCCAGCAGCGACATGTTGTACAATGAGCAGTTCTTC. V usage is TRBV9 and J usage is TRBJ2-1; no clear D gene. Germline loops: CDR1 SGDLS, CDR2 YYNGEE. There are 13 residues in the CDR3. The germline V and J ends were trimmed by 3 bases and 4 bases, with 8 bases remaining between them.

The chain employs TRBV7-9 and TRBJ2-7, with a weak D call TRBD1 (6 bases). The V gene lost 6 bases and the J gene lost 2 bases, with 20 bases spanning the gap. Germline CDR1 SEHNR, CDR2 FQNEAQ (reference sequence). The CDR3 loop spans 16 amino acids. The CDR3 nucleotides are TGTGCCAGCAGGGGAACAGGGTTTCCGGGCCCCTACGAGCAGTACTTC. This encodes CASRGTGFPGPYEQYF.

This clone was recorded once. V usage is TRBV5-4 and J usage is TRBJ2-3, with 8 bases lining up with TRBD2. Trimming took 5 bases from V and 6 from J; bases not matched to a gene: 8. Looked up from germline, CDR1 is SGHNT and CDR2 is YYREEE (reference sequence). The CDR3 length is 14 residues. The CDR3 sequence: CASSFPGGQDTQYF. The CDR3, as DNA: TGTGCCAGCAGTTTCCCGGGAGGGCAGGATACGCAGTATTTT.

The chain recombines TRBV13 with TRBJ2-4; TRBD2 might be the D (5 bases). The CDR3 sequence is 16 residues long. V lost 1 base to trimming and J lost 0 bases, with 10 bases between them. Germline V gives CDR1 PRHDT, CDR2 FYEKMQ (reference sequence). CDR3 coding DNA: TGTGCCAGCAGCTTAGTTTCCGGACTAGCCAAAAACATTCAGTACTTC. This translates into CASSLVSGLAKNIQYF.

The chain is built from TRBV29-1 and TRBJ2-1; D possibly corresponds to TRBD2 (5 bases). Germline CDR1 is SQVTM and CDR2 is ANQGSEA. V lost 0 bases, J lost 5 bases, and 17 bases lay in between. The CDR3 runs 16 residues. The CDR3 DNA is TGCAGCGTTGAAGATTTACCACACGGACTCGACAATGAGCAGTTCTTC. The encoded protein is CSVEDLPHGLDNEQFF.

The chain joins TRBV6-5 to TRBJ2-1, with 7 bases lining up with TRBD2. CDR1 and CDR2 from the germline V gene are MNHEY and SVGAGI. With V trimmed by 0 bases and J by 7 bases, 6 bases remained unmatched. This CDR3 is built from 15 residues. CDR3 residues: CASSYSRTSKNEQFF. As DNA, the CDR3 is TGTGCCAGCAGTTACTCAAGGACTAGTAAAAATGAGCAGTTCTTC.